The sequence of this TCR beta chain was determined in a study of T cells after yellow fever vaccination. This clonotype was counted at least ten times. TCRdb re-called the 5' RACE reads through MiXCR, storing one row per CDR3 protein. Among 300,000 or so distinct CDR3 sequences, approximately 12% were seen once, and the ten largest hold 0.4% to 0.55%. CDR3 length equals 17 residues. Germline CDR1 LGHNA, CDR2 YNFKEQ. Unmatched junction bases numbered 2, after V lost 3 bases and J lost 0 bases. The material sequenced was CD4+ T cells sorted from PBMCs, taken 45 days after the yellow fever booster vaccination. The J gene is TRBJ2-1, the V gene TRBV4-2, with 13 positions matching TRBD2. This receptor was identified in a man younger than 45 who received the YFV17D yellow fever vaccine. CDR3 region: CASSQRTSGSSYNEQFF. The CDR3 DNA follows: TGTGCCAGCAGCCAGCGGACTAGCGGGAGCTCCTACAATGAGCAGTTCTTC.